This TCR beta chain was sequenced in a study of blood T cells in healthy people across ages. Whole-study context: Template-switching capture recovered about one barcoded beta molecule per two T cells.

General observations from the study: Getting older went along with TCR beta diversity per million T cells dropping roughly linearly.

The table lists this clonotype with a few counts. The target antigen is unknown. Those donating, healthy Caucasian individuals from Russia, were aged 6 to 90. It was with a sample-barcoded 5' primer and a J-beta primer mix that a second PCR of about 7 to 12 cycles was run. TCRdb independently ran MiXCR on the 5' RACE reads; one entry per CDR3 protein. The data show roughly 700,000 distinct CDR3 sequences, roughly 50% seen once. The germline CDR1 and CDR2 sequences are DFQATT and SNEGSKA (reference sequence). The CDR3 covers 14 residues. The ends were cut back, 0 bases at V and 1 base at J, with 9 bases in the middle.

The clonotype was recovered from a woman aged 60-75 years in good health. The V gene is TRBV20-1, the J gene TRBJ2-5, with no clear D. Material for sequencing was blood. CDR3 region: CSARDRRSQETQYF. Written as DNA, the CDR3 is TGCAGTGCTAGAGATCGGCGGAGCCAAGAGACCCAGTACTTC.